These T cell receptor beta chains were read from a single sample in a study of regulatory T cells in long-lasting Graves disease. Via MiXCR, TCRdb re-called the multiplex PCR reads, giving one row per CDR3 protein. Altogether a few hundred thousand distinct CDR3 sequences are present, less than 25% being singletons, with the ten largest covering about a quarter. The sample consisted of peripheral blood mononuclear cells (PBMCs), taken when the disease was refractory, from a patient treated with antithyroid drugs. The receptors were gathered from a female donor with Graves disease. Each CDR3 is given without its conserved first and last residue. The size entry is marked missing in some rows and otherwise reads once, few, many or a size class.

j_call v_call clone_size cdr3_aa
TRBJ2-6 TRBV20-1 NA SARDASGRSISGANVLT
TRBJ2-5 TRBV11-2 many ASSLDPLGETQY
TRBJ2-7 TRBV2 many ASRRSGRSHEQY
TRBJ1-6 TRBV28 NA ASSHPFYRPLNPPLH
TRBJ1-1 TRBV4-1 few ASSQPRTGGLNTEAF
TRBJ1-5 TRBV3-1 NA ASSQDGTSGQPQH
TRBJ2-5 TRBV6-5 NA ASSSGNRPKTQY
TRBJ2-7 TRBV20-1 NA SARPGTGAYEQY
TRBJ2-2 TRBV12-3/TRBV12-4 NA ASSAGSPGELF
TRBJ1-1 TRBV11-2 NA ASSLAAGVNTEAF
TRBJ2-1 TRBV24-1 NA ATRDGSYNEQF
TRBJ1-4 TRBV25-1 NA ASGGEKLF
TRBJ2-7 TRBV28 many ASSFSVGRGYYEQY
TRBJ2-1 TRBV20-1 NA SAASRGERDNEQF
TRBJ2-3 TRBV12-3/TRBV12-4 NA ASSFVRSTDTQY
TRBJ1-1 TRBV12-3/TRBV12-4 few ASIRDGTEAF
TRBJ2-1 TRBV6-5 few ASSYSVYNEQF
TRBJ1-1 TRBV7-9 NA ASKFDSGTEAF
TRBJ2-5 TRBV3-1 many ASSQATAGAAETQY
TRBJ2-2 TRBV11-2 NA ASSPRADRVTPGELF
TRBJ1-6 TRBV5-1 NA ASGVTGLNNSPLH
TRBJ2-5 TRBV6-5 few ASSYGGSGWQATKETQY